The rows below give T cell receptor beta chains drawn from one sample of a study of blood T cell repertoires in COVID-19. The method was immunoSEQ multiplex PCR; TCRdb's version includes in-frame clones alone and lacks a portion of them. The table shows about 130,000 clones, with about 83% occurring only once. The sequenced sample was peripheral blood. These receptors were taken from a man aged 40-55 years with active or convalescent COVID-19. The CDR3 runs from the conserved cysteine through the conserved F or W. The order of the fields is clone size, J gene, V gene, CDR3 protein. Size is stated for part of the rows, as once, few or many counts, or as a class when the clone is expanded.

. TRBJ2-3 TRBV7-2 CASSLALAGAPDTQYF
. TRBJ1-2 TRBV19 CASSARQGARYGYTF
. TRBJ1-2 TRBV30 CAWSAQAYGGYTF
once TRBJ1-1 TRBV29-1 CSVLQGAEAFF
. TRBJ1-3 TRBV30 CAWKLTGNSGNTIYF
. TRBJ1-2 TRBV3-1/TRBV3-2 CASSQRIPQGRYTF
. TRBJ1-5 TRBV18 CASSPETENQPQHF
. TRBJ2-5 TRBV9 CASSVAVGQGQETQYF
many TRBJ1-5 TRBV6-5 CASSYLINQPQHF
few TRBJ2-2 TRBV7-2 CASSYRTGMNTGELFF
once TRBJ2-3 TRBV18 CASSPQRFPYDTQYF
once TRBJ1-5 TRBV6-2/TRBV6-3 CASSYWNYGTGLYSNQPQHF
. TRBJ1-3 TRBV19 CASRVQGAGNTIYF
. TRBJ2-2 TRBV11-3 CASSPRGYTGELFF
. TRBJ2-1 TRBV5-1 CASSLTPAGGLPTWNEQFF
few TRBJ2-7 TRBV9 CASSVGAGAHYEQYF
. TRBJ2-7 TRBV6-1 CASSARARDRGNGNEQYF
few TRBJ1-3 TRBV9 CASSVSPGTANPVTGNTIYF
few TRBJ2-7 TRBV10-3 CAISELSGGPYEQYF
. TRBJ1-1 TRBV4-1 CASSHSSTGTPPGAFF
. TRBJ2-2 TRBV5-1 CASRRLEGSTGELFF
. TRBJ1-1 TRBV5-4 CASSPGTGGSNTEAFF
. TRBJ1-5 TRBV7-8 CASSLMTGGQPQHF
few TRBJ1-1 TRBV18 CASSSTDSYTEAFF
once TRBJ1-5 TRBV18 CASSPRLGQGPQPQHF
. TRBJ1-1 TRBV6-5 CASSYSEGGNTEAFF
. TRBJ1-3 TRBV12-3/TRBV12-4 CASSRQGGNTIYF
. TRBJ2-3 TRBV7-9 CASSYQSQGASTDTQYF
. TRBJ2-2 TRBV5-5 CASSLAAATNTGELFF
. TRBJ2-3 TRBV13 CASSEITGVSTDTQYF
once TRBJ2-5 TRBV5-1 CASSVSDGGAETQYF
. TRBJ1-5 TRBV18 CASSLLESNQPQHF
. TRBJ1-1 TRBV4-1 CASSRSGTQNTEAFF
once TRBJ2-1 TRBV6-4 CASSAGTNSYNEQFF
. TRBJ1-3 TRBV6-2/TRBV6-3 CASSLQGSSGNTIYF
. TRBJ2-2 TRBV5-6 CASSPQGADTGELFF
. TRBJ2-1 TRBV18 CASSRRDRDYNEQFF
. TRBJ1-1 TRBV5-1 CASKMGDTLNTEAFF
. TRBJ1-3 TRBV9 CASSPPGESTGNTIYF
. TRBJ2-2 TRBV3-1/TRBV3-2 CASSRRLAANTGELFF